This TCR beta chain emerged from a study of STAT5B mutations in CD4+ large granular lymphocyte leukemia. The CDR3 loop spans 16 amino acids. The V gene's germline CDR1 is MNHEY and CDR2 SMNVEV (reference sequence). J was trimmed by 6 bases and V by 6 bases; bases with no gene match: 10. This was a survey-level run. TCRdb keeps only in-frame clones here, not all; method: immunoSEQ multiplex PCR. This sample has some 40,000 clones; 86% occur once, and the top ten carry less than 3%. Sequenced input: CD4+ T cells from blood buffy coats. The chain recombines TRBV27 with TRBJ2-1; 11 bases align to TRBD2. The sequence was obtained from a human donor in good health. CDR3 sequence reads: CASRDRLAGRFNEQFF. The CDR3 nucleotides read TGTGCCAGCAGGGATCGACTAGCGGGACGCTTCAATGAGCAGTTCTTC.